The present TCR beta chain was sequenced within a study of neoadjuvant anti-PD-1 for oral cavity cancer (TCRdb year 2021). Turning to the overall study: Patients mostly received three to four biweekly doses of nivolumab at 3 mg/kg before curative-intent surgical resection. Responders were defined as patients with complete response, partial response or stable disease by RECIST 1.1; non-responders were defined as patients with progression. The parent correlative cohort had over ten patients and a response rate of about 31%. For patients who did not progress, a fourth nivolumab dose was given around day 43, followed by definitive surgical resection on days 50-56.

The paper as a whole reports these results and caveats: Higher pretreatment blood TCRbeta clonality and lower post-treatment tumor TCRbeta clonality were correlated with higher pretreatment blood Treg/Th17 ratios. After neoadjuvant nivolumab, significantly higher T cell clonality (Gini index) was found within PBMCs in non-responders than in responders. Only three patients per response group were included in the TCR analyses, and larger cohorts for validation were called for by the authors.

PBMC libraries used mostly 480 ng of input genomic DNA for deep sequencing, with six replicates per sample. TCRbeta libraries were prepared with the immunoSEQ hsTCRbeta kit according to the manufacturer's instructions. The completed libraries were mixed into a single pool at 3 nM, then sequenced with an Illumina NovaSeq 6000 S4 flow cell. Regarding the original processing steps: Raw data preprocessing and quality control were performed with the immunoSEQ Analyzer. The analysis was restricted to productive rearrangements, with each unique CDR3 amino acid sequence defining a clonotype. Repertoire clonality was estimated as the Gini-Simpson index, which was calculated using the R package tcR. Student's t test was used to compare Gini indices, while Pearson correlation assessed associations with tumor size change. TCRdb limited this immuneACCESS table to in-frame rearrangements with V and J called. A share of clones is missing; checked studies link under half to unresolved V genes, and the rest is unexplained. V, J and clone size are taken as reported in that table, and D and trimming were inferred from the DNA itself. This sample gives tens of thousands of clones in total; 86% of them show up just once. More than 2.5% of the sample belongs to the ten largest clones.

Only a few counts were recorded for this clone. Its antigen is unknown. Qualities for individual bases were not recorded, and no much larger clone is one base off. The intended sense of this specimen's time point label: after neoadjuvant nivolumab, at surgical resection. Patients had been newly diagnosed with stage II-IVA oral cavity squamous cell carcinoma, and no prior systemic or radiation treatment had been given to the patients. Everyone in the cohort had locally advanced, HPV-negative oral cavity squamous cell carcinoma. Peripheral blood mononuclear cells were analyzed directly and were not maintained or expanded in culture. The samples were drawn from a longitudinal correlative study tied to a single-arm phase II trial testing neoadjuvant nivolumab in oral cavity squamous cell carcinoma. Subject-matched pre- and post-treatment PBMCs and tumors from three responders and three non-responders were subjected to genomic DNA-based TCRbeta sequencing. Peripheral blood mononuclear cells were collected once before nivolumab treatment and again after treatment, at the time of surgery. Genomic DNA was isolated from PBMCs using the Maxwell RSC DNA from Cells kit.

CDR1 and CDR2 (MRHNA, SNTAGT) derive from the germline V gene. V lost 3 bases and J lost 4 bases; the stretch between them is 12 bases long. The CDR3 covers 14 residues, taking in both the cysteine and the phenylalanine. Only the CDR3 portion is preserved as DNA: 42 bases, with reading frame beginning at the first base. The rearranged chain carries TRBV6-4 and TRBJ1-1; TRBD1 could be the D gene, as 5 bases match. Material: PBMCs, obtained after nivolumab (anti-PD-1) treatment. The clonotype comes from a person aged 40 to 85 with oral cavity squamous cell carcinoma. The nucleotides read TGTGCCAGCAGTGAGTCGGAGCAGGGCACTGAAGCTTTCTTT. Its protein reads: CASSESEQGTEAFF.